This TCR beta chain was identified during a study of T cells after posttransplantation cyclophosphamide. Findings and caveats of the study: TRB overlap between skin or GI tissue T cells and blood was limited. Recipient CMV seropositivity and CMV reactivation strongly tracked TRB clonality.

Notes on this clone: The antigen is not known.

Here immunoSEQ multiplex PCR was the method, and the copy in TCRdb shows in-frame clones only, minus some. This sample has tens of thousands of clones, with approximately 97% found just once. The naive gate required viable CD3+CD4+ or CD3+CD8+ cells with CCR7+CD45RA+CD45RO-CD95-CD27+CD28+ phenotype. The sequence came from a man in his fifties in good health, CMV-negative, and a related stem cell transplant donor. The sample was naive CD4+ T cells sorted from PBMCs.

The DNA of the CDR3 is TGCGCCAGCAGCTCACCGGGACAGGGGAGCACCGGGGAGCTGTTTTTT. As protein: CASSSPGQGSTGELFF. The chain carries TRBV5-1 and TRBJ2-2, with TRBD1 identical over 10 bases. Germline loops: CDR1 SGHRS, CDR2 YFSETQ. The CDR3 contains 16 residues. V shed 3 bases, J shed 4 bases, and the junction held 6 bases outside the gene matches.